The clone carrying this T cell receptor beta chain was seen a few times. Antigen specificity is unknown. These data are taken from a study of vaccination and CD4 T cells after COVID-19. The overall study: Post-COVID sampling occurred a median around 100 days after diagnosis (range 35 to 161). Typically, post-vaccine samples were obtained a median 72 days after dose two, within a range of 14 to 241.

The treatment is: approximately 10-day PBMC culture with coronavirus spike peptide pools or control peptides (ViraFEST assay). A half-volume replacement of the medium with fresh IL-2 medium was performed on days 3 and 7. Oncomine TCR Beta short-read sequencing was applied to DNA from cultured CD4+ T cells. TCRdb recomputed calls from the PCR reads with MiXCR, one row per CDR3 protein. The sample has several thousand distinct CDR3 sequences, 60% seen once. J gave up 0 bases and V 10 bases, and 7 bases lay outside the gene matches. CDR1 and CDR2 (germline): MNHNS, SASEGT. The CDR3 extends over 14 amino acids. Study outcomes and limitations: There were relatively few convalescent patients studied, and there were no early post-infection timepoints.

The TCR was taken from a human donor with COVID-19. The V call is TRBV6-1, the J call TRBJ1-1; 8 positions agree with TRBD1. Sample: cultured CD4+ T cells from blood, taken after SARS-CoV-2 vaccination. CDR3 loop: CATIQTGVNTEAFF. Here the CDR3 DNA reads TGTGCCACCATTCAGACAGGGGTGAACACTGAAGCTTTCTTT.